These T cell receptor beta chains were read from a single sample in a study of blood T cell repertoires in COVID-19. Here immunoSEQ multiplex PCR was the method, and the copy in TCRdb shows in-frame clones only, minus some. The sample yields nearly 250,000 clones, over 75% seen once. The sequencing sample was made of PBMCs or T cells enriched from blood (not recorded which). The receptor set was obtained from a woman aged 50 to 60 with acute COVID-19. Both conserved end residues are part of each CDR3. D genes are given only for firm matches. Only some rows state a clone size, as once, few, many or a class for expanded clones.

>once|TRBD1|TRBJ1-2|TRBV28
CASRNYGTGLSGYTF
TGTGCCAGCAGGAACTACGGGACAGGGCTGAGTGGCTACACCTTC
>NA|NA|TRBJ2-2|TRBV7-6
CASSLGLNTGELFF
TGTGCCAGCAGCTTGGGCTTAAACACCGGGGAGCTGTTTTTT
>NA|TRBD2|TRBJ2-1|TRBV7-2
CASSLAGTSGGYNEQFF
TGTGCCAGCAGCTTAGCCGGGACTAGCGGGGGCTACAATGAGCAGTTCTTC
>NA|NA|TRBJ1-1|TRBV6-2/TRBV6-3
CASSPTTAYMNTEAFF
TGTGCCAGCAGTCCGACGACAGCCTACATGAACACTGAAGCTTTCTTT
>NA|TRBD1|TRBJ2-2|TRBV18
CASSPGTGRNTGELFF
TGTGCCAGCTCACCGGGGACAGGAAGAAACACCGGGGAGCTGTTTTTT
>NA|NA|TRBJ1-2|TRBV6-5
CASTSLGSRAYGYTF
TGTGCCAGCACCTCATTGGGGAGCCGTGCCTATGGCTACACCTTC
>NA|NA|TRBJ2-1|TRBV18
CASSPLVNNEQFF
TGTGCCAGCTCACCACTTGTAAACAATGAGCAGTTCTTC
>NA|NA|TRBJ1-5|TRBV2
CASSEGQGTQPQHF
TGTGCCAGCAGTGAAGGGCAGGGGACTCAGCCCCAGCATTTT
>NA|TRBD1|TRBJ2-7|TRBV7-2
CASSLDTGAYEQYF
TGTGCCAGCAGCTTAGACACAGGGGCCTACGAGCAGTACTTC
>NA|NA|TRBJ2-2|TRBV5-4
CASSLARLASTGELFF
TGTGCCAGCAGCTTGGCCCGGCTAGCGAGCACCGGGGAGCTGTTTTTT
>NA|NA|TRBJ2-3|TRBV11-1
CASSPPSGITQYF
TGTGCCAGCAGTCCCCCGTCGGGAATTACGCAGTATTTT
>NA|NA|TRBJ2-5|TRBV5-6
CASSLPGIGKETQYF
TGTGCCAGCAGCCTGCCCGGGATAGGGAAAGAGACCCAGTACTTC
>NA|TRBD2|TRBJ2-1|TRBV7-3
CASSFYSGTNNEQFF
TGTGCCAGCAGCTTTTATAGCGGGACGAACAATGAGCAGTTCTTC
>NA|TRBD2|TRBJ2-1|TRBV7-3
CASSLWERGFYNEQFF
TGTGCCAGCAGCTTATGGGAGCGGGGGTTCTACAATGAGCAGTTCTTC
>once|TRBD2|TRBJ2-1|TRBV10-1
CASSESTRGSGGVYEQFF
TGCGCCAGCAGTGAGTCGACTCGGGGCAGCGGGGGCGTTTATGAGCAGTTCTTC
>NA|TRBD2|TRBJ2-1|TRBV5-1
CASSLALAGLEQFF
TGCGCCAGCAGCTTGGCCCTAGCGGGGTTAGAGCAGTTCTTC
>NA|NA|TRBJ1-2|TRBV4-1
CASSQAGGQGYGYTF
TGCGCCAGCAGCCAAGCTGGAGGGCAAGGCTATGGCTACACCTTC
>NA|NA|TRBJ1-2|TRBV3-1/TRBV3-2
CASSLGQPHGYTF
TGTGCCAGCAGCCTCGGACAGCCCCATGGCTACACCTTC
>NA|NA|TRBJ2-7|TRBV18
CASSPRSGDEQYF
TGTGCCAGCTCACCACGATCGGGGGACGAGCAGTACTTC
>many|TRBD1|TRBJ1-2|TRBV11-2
CASSSGGGNYGYTF
TGTGCCAGCAGCTCAGGGGGCGGGAACTATGGCTACACCTTC
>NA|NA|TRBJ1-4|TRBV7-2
CASSRWGEEKLFF
TGTGCCAGCAGCCGCTGGGGGGAAGAAAAACTGTTTTTT
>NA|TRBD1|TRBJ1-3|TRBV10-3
CAIKGTGSSGNTIYF
TGTGCCATCAAAGGGACAGGGAGCTCTGGAAACACCATATATTTT
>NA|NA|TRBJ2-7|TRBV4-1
CASSQIGGTYEQYF
TGCGCCAGCAGCCAAATCGGGGGAACCTACGAGCAGTACTTC
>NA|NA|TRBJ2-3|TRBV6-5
CASRRTEADTQYF
TGTGCCAGCAGACGGACAGAGGCAGATACGCAGTATTTT
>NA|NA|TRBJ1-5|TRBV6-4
CASSDSPSWSNQPQHF
TGTGCCAGCAGTGACTCCCCAAGCTGGAGCAATCAGCCCCAGCATTTT
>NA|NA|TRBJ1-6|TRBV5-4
CASSWGQDSPLHF
TGTGCCAGCAGCTGGGGACAAGATTCACCCCTCCACTTT
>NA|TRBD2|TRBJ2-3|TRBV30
CAWNGRGVAYTDTQYF
TGTGCCTGGAACGGGCGGGGGGTAGCTTATACAGATACGCAGTATTTT
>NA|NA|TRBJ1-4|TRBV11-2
CASSGNRDIREKLFF
TGTGCCAGCAGCGGGAACCGGGACATACGTGAAAAACTGTTTTTT
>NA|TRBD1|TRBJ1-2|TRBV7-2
CASSSTGGYRYTF
TGTGCCAGCAGCTCGACAGGGGGGTATAGGTATACCTTC
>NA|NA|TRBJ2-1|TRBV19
CASSQDSVNEQFF
TGTGCCAGTAGTCAGGACAGCGTCAATGAGCAGTTCTTC
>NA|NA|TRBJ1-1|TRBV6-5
CASSLSGTEAFF
TGTGCCAGCAGTCTTTCGGGCACTGAAGCTTTCTTT
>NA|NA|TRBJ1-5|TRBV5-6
CASSLGWAGGPQHF
TGTGCCAGCAGCTTGGGGTGGGCCGGGGGGCCCCAGCATTTT
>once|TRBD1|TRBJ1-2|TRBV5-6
CASSLATGADGYTF
TGTGCCAGCAGCTTGGCTACAGGGGCCGATGGCTACACCTTC
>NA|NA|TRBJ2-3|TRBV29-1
CSVVGLGASTDTQYF
TGCAGCGTGGTCGGCCTTGGGGCGAGCACAGATACGCAGTATTTT
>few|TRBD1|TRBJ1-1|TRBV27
CASSPHSDRVTEAFF
TGTGCCAGCAGTCCCCATTCCGACAGGGTAACTGAAGCTTTCTTT
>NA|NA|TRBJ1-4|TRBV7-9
CASSYNRDEKLFF
TGTGCCAGCAGCTATAACAGGGATGAAAAACTGTTTTTT
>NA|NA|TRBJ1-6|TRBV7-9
CASSLSGPLHF
TGTGCCAGCAGCTTATCCGGACCCCTCCACTTT
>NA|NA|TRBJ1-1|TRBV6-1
CASSEAWQGSAEAFF
TGTGCCAGCAGTGAAGCGTGGCAGGGCAGCGCTGAAGCTTTCTTT
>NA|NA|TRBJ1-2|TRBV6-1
CASRGRTTTNYGYTF
TGTGCCAGCAGGGGGAGGACAACCACTAACTATGGCTACACCTTC
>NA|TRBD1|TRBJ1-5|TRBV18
CASSPPNAGGQPQHF
TGTGCCAGCTCACCACCGAATGCAGGGGGCCAGCCCCAGCATTTT
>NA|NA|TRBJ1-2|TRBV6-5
CASSYSRISGGYGYTF
TGTGCCAGCAGTTACTCCCGGATCTCCGGCGGCTATGGCTACACCTTC
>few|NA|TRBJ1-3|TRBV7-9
CASSFEGVLNTIYF
TGTGCCAGCAGCTTTGAGGGGGTATTAAACACCATATATTTT
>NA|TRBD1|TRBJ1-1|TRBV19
CASTSPSTGGRAEAFF
TGTGCCAGCACCTCCCCCTCGACAGGGGGCAGGGCTGAAGCTTTCTTT
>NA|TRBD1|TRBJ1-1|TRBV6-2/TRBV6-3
CASSQQGPRTAEAFF
TGTGCCAGCAGCCAACAGGGGCCCCGGACCGCTGAAGCTTTCTTT
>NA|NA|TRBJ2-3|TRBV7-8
CASSLKKPTDTQYF
TGTGCCAGCAGCTTAAAGAAGCCCACAGATACGCAGTATTTT